Sequencing of this T cell receptor (beta chain) was carried out in a study of T cells in Graves' hyperthyroidism and ophthalmopathy. Overall study findings and caveats: Peripheral blood also featured most of the thyroid clonotypes expanded above 0.001. The model's output predicted ophthalmopathy at a median of roughly 6.9 months prior to onset.

Amplification targeted TCR beta CDR3 regions from RNA transcripts. TCR CDR3 underwent first-round RT-PCR with the HTBI primer set. Each CDR3 protein gets one entry after TCRdb re-called the multiplex PCR reads with MiXCR. Of around 290,000 distinct CDR3 sequences in the sample, approximately 14% were seen once. Patients were aged 18 to 65, had disease duration under 2 months, and had newly diagnosed hyperthyroidism. Patients were excluded because of uncontrolled infection, other autoimmune disease, pregnancy or lactation. This clonotype came up many times. Antigen specificity is unknown. Germline CDR1 SGHTA, CDR2 FQGTGA. This CDR3 contains 15 residues. V was clipped by 5 bases and J by 4 bases, with 14 bases between them.

This TCR came from a woman aged 40-49 years with Graves' hyperthyroidism. Sequences were obtained from blood. This chain connects TRBV7-3 to TRBJ1-4; TRBD1 is a possible D gene (6 bases). In DNA form, the CDR3 reads TGTGCCAGCAGCAGAGGGCTAGGGGGTAATGAAAAACTGTTTTTT. Its translation is CASSRGLGGNEKLFF.